This entry lists 21 T cell receptor beta chains sequenced from one sample in a study of blood T cell repertoires in COVID-19. Assay: immunoSEQ multiplex PCR; the TCRdb copy retains only in-frame clones and omits some. The data contain 130,000 to 150,000 clones, roughly nine tenths of them singletons. Sequenced material: PBMCs or T cells enriched from blood (not recorded which). The receptor source for this set is a woman in her 40s who had been exposed to COVID-19.

The V gene is TRBV27, the J gene TRBJ2-2; 10 nucleotides match TRBD1. V was clipped by 5 bases and J by 5 bases; unmatched bases: 5. This CDR3 is built from 15 residues. CDR1 is MNHEY, CDR2 SMNVEV, per germline (reference sequence). This chain's CDR3 is CASSQTDRGTGELFF. Here the CDR3 DNA reads TGTGCCAGCAGTCAGACGGACAGGGGGACCGGGGAGCTGTTTTTT.

The V gene is TRBV28, the J gene TRBJ2-3; 8 nucleotides line up with TRBD2. V dropped 5 bases and J dropped 0; count of bases not matched to a gene: 7. The CDR3 runs to 16 residues. Germline loops: CDR1 MDHEN, CDR2 SYDVKM. The CDR3 nucleotides read TGTGCCAGCAGTCGAACTAGCGGCCTTAGCACAGATACGCAGTATTTT. Protein sequence: CASSRTSGLSTDTQYF.

The V and J genes are TRBV6-5 and TRBJ2-5; D not resolved. V gave up 7 bases and J gave up 10 bases, with 13 bases separating them. The CDR3 contains 11 residues. The germline V gene encodes CDR1 MNHEY and CDR2 SVGAGI. In nucleotides, the CDR3 is TGTGCCAGCAATTCCGGGTTCGGCCAGTACTTC. Protein: CASNSGFGQYF.

The gene calls are TRBV24-1 and TRBJ1-6; possible D gene TRBD1, 6 bases. Germline-derived CDR1 and CDR2 are KGHDR and SFDVKD. This CDR3 contains 15 residues. With 2 bases removed from V and 12 bases from J, the gap between germline ends came to 16 bases. The CDR3 DNA sequence: TGTGCCACCAGTGATTCGACCCGACAGGCGGGACCCCTCCACTTT. Its protein product is CATSDSTRQAGPLHF.

The chain recombines TRBV10-2 with TRBJ2-7; 9 bases align to TRBD1. The germline gives CDR1 WSHSY, CDR2 SAAADI. The CDR3 runs 17 residues. With V trimmed by 5 bases and J by 2 bases, 13 bases remained unmatched. CDR3 sequence reads: CASSSTTLGQGPYEQYF. Written as DNA, the CDR3 is TGCGCCAGCAGTTCCACGACTCTGGGACAGGGACCCTACGAGCAGTACTTC.

CDR3 protein: CASGYPGQGKETQYF. The CDR3, as DNA: TGTGCTAGTGGTTACCCAGGACAGGGTAAAGAGACCCAGTACTTC. The rearrangement links TRBV12-5 to TRBJ2-5; 8 bases are a match to TRBD1. Germline V gives CDR1 LGHNT, CDR2 FRNRAP. With V trimmed by 4 bases and J by 3 bases, 7 bases remained unmatched. The CDR3 sequence is 15 residues long.

The chain recombines TRBV29-1 with TRBJ2-7; TRBD2 matches 11 bases. V gave up 4 bases and J gave up 1 base; unmatched junction bases: 3. CDR1 is SQVTM, CDR2 ANQGSEA, per germline. The CDR3 has 14 amino acids. CDR3 amino acids: CSVVLAGASYEQYF. The CDR3 coding sequence is TGCAGCGTTGTACTAGCGGGGGCTTCCTACGAGCAGTACTTC.

This clone was detected a few times. The rearrangement joins TRBV4-1 to TRBJ2-2; 9 bases are a match to TRBD1. The CDR3 spans 16 residues. CDR1 and CDR2 from the germline V gene are MGHRA and YSYEKL. Germline trimming cut 4 bases from V and 0 bases from J; bases unmatched to any gene: 3. The CDR3 DNA sequence: TGCGCCAGCAGCCCCAGGGACAGGGCGAACACCGGGGAGCTGTTTTTT. It encodes CASSPRDRANTGELFF.

The genes are TRBV7-2 and TRBJ2-7; 8 nucleotides agree with TRBD2. Germline lookup yields CDR1 SGHTA and CDR2 FQGNSA. Trimming took 0 bases from V and 1 from J; bases not matched to a gene: 8. This CDR3 is built from 17 residues. CDR3 loop: CASSLARLTSESYEQYF. The CDR3 coding sequence is TGTGCCAGCAGCTTAGCGCGATTGACTAGCGAATCCTACGAGCAGTACTTC. The full variable domain, its missing parts supplied by reference TRBV7-2 and TRBJ2-7, is GAGVSQSPSNKVTEKGKDVELRCDPISGHTALYWYRQSLGQGLEFLIYFQGNSAPDKSGLPSDRFSAERTGGSVSTLTIQRTQQEDSAVYLCASSLARLTSESYEQYFGPGTRLTVT.

The chain links TRBV6-2 or TRBV6-3 to TRBJ2-1; 12 bases line up with TRBD2. Unmatched junction bases numbered 8, after V lost 5 bases and J lost 9 bases. The CDR3 spans 15 residues. Germline CDR1 MNHEY, CDR2 SVGEGT. The DNA for the CDR3 is TGTGCCAGCAGTACCGAACTAGCGGGAGGTTTTGAGCAGTTCTTC. This translates into CASSTELAGGFEQFF.

For the CDR3, the DNA is TGTGCCAGTAGTCCCGAGACAGGGGGGAACACTGAAGCTTTCTTT. Residues: CASSPETGGNTEAFF. The gene calls are TRBV19 and TRBJ1-1; 9 bases align to TRBD1. CDR3 size: 15 residues. Germline loops: CDR1 LNHDA, CDR2 SQIVND (reference sequence). V gave up 5 bases and J gave up 1 base; unmatched junction bases: 5.

The rearrangement joins TRBV7-2 to TRBJ1-2; D may be TRBD1 (6 bases). This CDR3 has 15 residues. Per the germline V gene, CDR1 is SGHTA and CDR2 is FQGNSA. The V gene lost 5 bases and the J gene lost 8 bases, with 21 bases spanning the gap. CDR3 sequence: CASSPTQNYRDGYTF. Written as DNA, the CDR3 is TGTGCCAGCAGCCCTACTCAGAACTACAGGGACGGCTACACCTTC.

As to this clone: Other DNA sequences in the same sample also yield this CDR3. The chain carries TRBV5-1 and TRBJ1-1, with D maybe TRBD1 (6 bases). The CDR3 consists of 13 residues. The germline V and J ends were trimmed by 0 bases and 5 bases, with 8 bases remaining between them. From germline, CDR1 is SGHRS and CDR2 YFSETQ. DNA for the CDR3: TGCGCCAGCAGCTTGGGAAGGGGGACTGAAGCTTTCTTT. Amino acid sequence: CASSLGRGTEAFF.

The chain uses TRBV19 and TRBJ1-1, with D tentatively TRBD1 (5 bases). The CDR3 runs to 16 residues. Germline V lookup: CDR1 LNHDA, CDR2 SQIVND (reference sequence). Trimming left V 5 bases short and J 0 bases short, with 16 bases between. The CDR3 region is CASSGPLGAVNTEAFF. Here the CDR3 DNA reads TGTGCCAGTAGTGGACCCCTAGGGGCAGTGAACACTGAAGCTTTCTTT.

V usage is TRBV14 and J usage is TRBJ2-3; a weak D match, TRBD2 (6 bases). The germline V and J ends were trimmed by 9 bases and 6 bases, with 19 bases remaining between them. This CDR3 contains 14 residues. Germline V lookup: CDR1 SGHDN, CDR2 FVKESK. The DNA of the CDR3 is TGTGCCAGTTCGCGGGGCGGGGCCTTGGATACGCAGTATTTT. This encodes CASSRGGALDTQYF.

J is TRBJ1-1 and V is TRBV5-4; possible D gene TRBD1, 6 bases. V lost 1 base to trimming and J lost 6 bases, with 10 bases between them. This CDR3 contains 13 residues. CDR1 SGHNT and CDR2 YYREEE come from the germline V gene (reference sequence). The CDR3 DNA is TGTGCCAGCAGCTTGCAGGGGTGGGCTGAAGCTTTCTTT. Its protein is CASSLQGWAEAFF.

The chain recombines TRBV10-3 with TRBJ2-2; tentatively, D is TRBD1 (5 bases). Matching the DNA end better, TRBJ1-4 makes the J call doubtful. Germline V CDR1 and CDR2: ENHRY, SYGVKD. The CDR3 is 16 residues long. The CDR3 region is CAISEAPSGGIIKLFF. The CDR3 DNA reads TGTGCCATCAGTGAAGCCCCTAGCGGGGGTATTATAAAACTGTTTTTT.

CDR3 amino acids: CASSLKRGVGETQYF. The CDR3 DNA sequence: TGCGCCAGCAGCTTGAAGCGGGGGGTAGGGGAGACCCAGTACTTC. The chain is built from TRBV5-1 and TRBJ2-5; 9 bases match TRBD2. Germline-derived CDR1 and CDR2 are SGHRS and YFSETQ. The CDR3 loop spans 15 amino acids. V was clipped by 1 base and J by 5 bases; unmatched bases: 6.

This chain links TRBV5-1 with TRBJ1-5; D may be TRBD1 (5 bases). V lost 4 bases, J lost 9 bases, and 20 bases lay in between. This CDR3 is built from 15 residues. Germline loops: CDR1 SGHRS, CDR2 YFSETQ. The CDR3 DNA sequence: TGCGCCAGCAGCCCCAGCCCCGGCGGGGGGGGGCCCCAGCATTTT. It yields the protein CASSPSPGGGGPQHF.

This clone was seen a handful of times. The genes are TRBV4-2 and TRBJ2-1; D might be TRBD1 (5 bases). The CDR3 loop spans 16 amino acids. The V end was cut by 3 bases, the J end by 6 bases, with 18 bases between. The germline CDR1 and CDR2 sequences are LGHNA and YNFKEQ. CDR3 DNA sequence: TGTGCCAGCAGCCAGGGGATAGGGGCCTCGGGCAATGAGCAGTTCTTC. It is translated as CASSQGIGASGNEQFF.

The rearrangement links TRBV9 to TRBJ1-1; D possibly corresponds to TRBD1 (5 bases). CDR3 size: 15 residues. Deletions cut 4 bases from V and 0 bases from J, with 13 bases between. CDR1 SGDLS and CDR2 YYNGEE come from the germline V gene. CDR3 region: CASSSYPGMNTEAFF. In DNA, the CDR3 is TGTGCCAGCAGCTCCTATCCAGGGATGAACACTGAAGCTTTCTTT.